This entry is about one T cell receptor (beta chain). The read comes to an end 3 residues before the CDR3 does, leaving the germline J gene to fill in the end. This entry is derived from a study of T cells in women clearing cervical HPV infection. Germline trimming cut 2 bases from V and 5 bases from J; bases unmatched to any gene: 3. The CDR3 totals 14 residues. The V gene's germline CDR1 is SGHTA and CDR2 FQGTGA. This table comes from immunoSEQ multiplex PCR, and its TCRdb copy is limited to in-frame clones, with some not included. Here the sample table reports about 16,000 clones. Specimen: blood buffy coat. This receptor was identified in a woman aged 18-70 years with a cervical HPV16 infection that either progressed to CIN3+ or cleared (not recorded which). V gene TRBV7-3 combines with J gene TRBJ2-5; 9 nucleotides match TRBD2. The CDR3 is CASSLGTSPETQYF. CDR3 bases read: TGTGCCAGCAGCTTAGGGACTAGCCCTGAGACC.